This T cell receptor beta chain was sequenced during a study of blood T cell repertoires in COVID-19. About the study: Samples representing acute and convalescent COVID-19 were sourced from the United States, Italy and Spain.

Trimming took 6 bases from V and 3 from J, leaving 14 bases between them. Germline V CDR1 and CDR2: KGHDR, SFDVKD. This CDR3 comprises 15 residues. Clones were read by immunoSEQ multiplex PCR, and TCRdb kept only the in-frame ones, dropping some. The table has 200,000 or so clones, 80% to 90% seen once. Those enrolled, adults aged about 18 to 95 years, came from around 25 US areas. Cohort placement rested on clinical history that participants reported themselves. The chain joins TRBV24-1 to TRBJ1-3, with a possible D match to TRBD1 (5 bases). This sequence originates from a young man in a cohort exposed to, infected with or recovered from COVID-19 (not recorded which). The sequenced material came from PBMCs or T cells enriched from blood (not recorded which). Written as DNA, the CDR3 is TGTGCCACCAGTTCAAAGGGGCCTAATGGAAACACCATATATTTT. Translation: CATSSKGPNGNTIYF.